These 5 T cell receptor beta chains came from one sample sequenced in a study of blood T cell repertoires in COVID-19. The method was immunoSEQ multiplex PCR; TCRdb's version includes in-frame clones alone and lacks a portion of them. The sample lists about 54,000 clones; roughly 80% were seen once. The sequencing input was peripheral blood. Every receptor here comes from a woman in her fifties or sixties with acute or convalescent COVID-19.

The gene calls are TRBV3-1 (or the pseudogene TRBV3-2) and TRBJ2-7, with 8 bases aligning to TRBD2. The CDR3 is 11 residues long. V trimming: 6 bases; J trimming: 7 bases; junction bases outside the gene matches: 2. Per the germline V gene, CDR1 is LGHDT and CDR2 is YNNKEL (reference sequence). CDR3 protein: CASRTGGEQYF. For the CDR3, the DNA is TGTGCCAGCAGGACGGGGGGGGAGCAGTACTTC.

The count of this clone is one. This rearrangement joins TRBV5-6 to TRBJ2-1; tentatively, D is TRBD2 (6 bases). CDR1 and CDR2 (germline): SGHDT, YYEEEE. There are 16 residues in the CDR3. V was clipped by 1 base and J by 2 bases, with 13 bases between them. The chain's CDR3 is CASSLNPGDTYNEQFF. DNA of the CDR3: TGTGCCAGCAGCTTGAATCCGGGGGATACCTACAATGAGCAGTTCTTC.

The chain has TRBV4-2 and TRBJ2-7; no clear D gene. The V end lost 0 bases, the J end lost 0 bases, and 9 bases lay between the germline ends. The germline gives CDR1 LGHNA, CDR2 YNFKEQ. The CDR3 is 15 residues long. As DNA, the CDR3 is TGTGCCAGCAGCCAAGAGACGCGGATCTCCTACGAGCAGTACTTC. This codes for CASSQETRISYEQYF.

This clone has more than one count but fewer than ten. This chain joins TRBV19 and TRBJ2-1; 11 nucleotides match TRBD2. Germline-derived CDR1 and CDR2 are LNHDA and SQIVND (reference sequence). The CDR3 is made up of 13 amino acids. After removal of 4 bases from V and 8 bases from J, the junction contained 1 base not matched to a gene. CDR3 nucleotides: TGTGCCAGTAGTAGGGGACTAGCGGATGAGCAGTTCTTC. This codes for CASSRGLADEQFF.

J is TRBJ1-2 and V is TRBV15; D not certain. This CDR3 comprises 16 residues. The V end was cut by 0 bases, the J end by 1 base, with 12 bases between. Per the germline V gene, CDR1 is LNHNV and CDR2 is YYDKDF (reference sequence). The chain's CDR3 is CATSRDFDLGNYGYTF. The CDR3 nucleotides are TGTGCCACCAGCAGAGACTTTGACTTGGGTAACTATGGCTACACCTTC.